The sequence of this T cell receptor (beta chain) was determined in a study of blood T cell repertoires in COVID-19. Libraries were prepared by immunoSEQ multiplex PCR; TCRdb keeps only in-frame clonotypes and omits some of them. There are 99,000 or so clones in the sample; about 91% occur only once, and roughly 6% lies in the top ten. V was shortened by 1 base and J by 1 base, with 11 bases between the two germline ends. CDR1 is SGHKS, CDR2 YYEKEE, per germline (reference sequence). The CDR3 spans 16 residues. The sequence was obtained from a human donor in a cohort sampled during active COVID-19. Sequenced input: peripheral blood. The chain links TRBV5-5 to TRBJ2-2, with D unresolved. CDR3 residues: CASSLYGSRNTGELFF. DNA of the CDR3: TGTGCCAGCAGCTTGTACGGTTCGAGGAACACCGGGGAGCTGTTTTTT.